The next 25 T cell receptor beta chains were all read from a single sample in a study of identifying expanded T cells in peripheral blood. TCRdb keeps only in-frame clones here, not all; method: immunoSEQ multiplex PCR. Counted here are 90,000 to 120,000 clones, roughly 91% occurring once; the ten biggest clones make up roughly 15%. The sample was blood. The receptors here all came from a person aged 18 to 70 in good health.

The chain recombines TRBV5-4 with TRBJ2-1; possibly TRBD1 for D (5 bases). CDR1 is SGHNT, CDR2 YYREEE, per germline (reference sequence). V shed 4 bases and J shed 5 bases, with 10 bases lying between them. The CDR3 is made up of 13 amino acids. The CDR3 loop reads CASSRKGNNEQFF. Written as DNA, the CDR3 is TGTGCCAGCAGCAGAAAGGGGAACAATGAGCAGTTCTTC.

V is TRBV13 and J is TRBJ2-1; D is uncertain. The CDR3 runs to 13 residues. The V end was cut by 2 bases, the J end by 9 bases, with 11 bases between. Germline V gene sequence: CDR1 PRHDT, CDR2 FYEKMQ (reference sequence). The CDR3 is CASSLNDHIEQFF. In DNA, the CDR3 is TGTGCCAGCAGCTTAAACGACCACATTGAGCAGTTCTTC.

J is TRBJ1-2 and V is TRBV11-2, with TRBD1 matching over 7 bases. The CDR3 runs 13 residues. Germline loops: CDR1 SGHAT, CDR2 FQNNGV. V shed 8 bases and J 6 bases; nucleotides not matched to a gene: 9. In nucleotides, the CDR3 is TGTGCCAGCGCTTACACAGGGGACGATGGCTACACCTTC. Its protein product is CASAYTGDDGYTF.

The V gene is TRBV28, the J gene TRBJ1-1; D not resolved. Trimming shortened V by 2 bases and J by 0 bases, and 7 bases separated the two germline ends. Germline V gene lookup returns CDR1 MDHEN and CDR2 SYDVKM. This CDR3 is 14 amino acids long. The CDR3 reads CASSLRVVNTEAFF. The DNA for the CDR3 is TGTGCCAGCAGTTTAAGGGTCGTGAACACTGAAGCTTTCTTT.

The chain carries TRBV7-7 and TRBJ2-5; D not certain. The V and J ends lost 1 base and 4 bases respectively, with 7 bases between them. CDR3 length: 13 residues. The germline CDR1 and CDR2 sequences are SSHAT and FNYEAQ (reference sequence). In DNA form, the CDR3 reads TGTGCCAGCAGCTTAGGTCTCCGAGAGACCCAGTACTTC. Residues: CASSLGLRETQYF.

The chain couples TRBV5-4 to TRBJ1-6; a weak D match, TRBD1 (5 bases). V lost 3 bases and J lost 5, with 15 bases in between. From germline, CDR1 is SGHNT and CDR2 YYREEE (reference sequence). The CDR3 extends over 16 amino acids. The CDR3 DNA reads TGTGCCAGCAGCTCTCTGGGGGGGGAAAATAATTCACCCCTCCACTTT. Translating gives CASSSLGGENNSPLHF.

The chain links TRBV2 to TRBJ2-5, with no clear D. This CDR3 is 15 amino acids long. V was pared by 5 bases and J by 3 bases, with 16 bases between. The germline gives CDR1 SNHLY, CDR2 FYNNEI. CDR3 in amino acids: CASSTGWIGEETQYF. CDR3 coding DNA: TGTGCCAGCAGTACCGGATGGATAGGAGAAGAGACCCAGTACTTC. The complete variable domain, with remaining parts taken from reference TRBV2 and TRBJ2-5, reads EPEVTQTPSHQVTQMGQEVILRCVPISNHLYFYWYRQILGQKVEFLVSFYNNEISEKSEIFDDQFSVERPDGSNFTLKIRSTKLEDSAMYFCASSTGWIGEETQYFGPGTRLLVL.

The rearrangement links TRBV5-6 to TRBJ2-7; D unresolved. The V end lost 0 bases, the J end lost 4 bases, and 5 bases lay between the germline ends. The length of the CDR3 is 12 residues. Per the germline V gene, CDR1 is SGHDT and CDR2 is YYEEEE. As DNA, the CDR3 is TGTGCCAGCAGCTTGGATGGTTACGAGCAGTACTTC. Translated: CASSLDGYEQYF.

V usage is TRBV9 and J usage is TRBJ1-2, with 10 nucleotides matching TRBD1. The CDR3 is made up of 12 amino acids. J lost 6 bases, V lost 7 bases, and 3 bases had no gene match. Germline CDR1 reads SGDLS; CDR2 reads YYNGEE. The CDR3, as DNA: TGTGCCAGCTGGGACAGGGGAAATGGCTACACCTTC. Protein sequence: CASWDRGNGYTF.

The genes are TRBV5-5 and TRBJ1-2; D not certain. The CDR3 contains 16 residues. The V end was cut by 6 bases, the J end by 5 bases, with 23 bases between. The V gene's germline CDR1 is SGHKS and CDR2 YYEKEE (reference sequence). The CDR3 protein is CASTLDPDPYFYGYTF. The CDR3 DNA reads as TGTGCCAGCACCTTAGACCCGGACCCATACTTTTATGGCTACACCTTC. The variable domain in full, completed from reference TRBV5-5 and TRBJ1-2, reads DAGVTQSPTHLIKTRGQQVTLRCSPISGHKSVSWYQQVLGQGPQFIFQYYEKEERGRGNFPDRFSARQFPNYSSELNVNALLLGDSALYLCASTLDPDPYFYGYTFGSGTRLTVV.

The chain employs TRBV7-9 and TRBJ1-6, with TRBD1 identical over 12 bases. Germline values: CDR1 SEHNR, CDR2 FQNEAQ (reference sequence). V lost 7 bases to trimming and J lost 7 bases; unmatched junction nucleotides: 14. This CDR3 spans 18 amino acids. The CDR3 protein is CASTEARDRGQGNSPLHF. The CDR3 DNA is TGTGCCAGCACGGAGGCCCGGGACAGGGGGCAAGGGAATTCACCCCTCCACTTT. Full variable domain (missing parts from reference TRBV7-9 and TRBJ1-6): DTGVSQNPRHKITKRGQNVTFRCDPISEHNRLYWYRQTLGQGPEFLTYFQNEAQLEKSRLLSDRFSAERPKGSFSTLEIQRTEQGDSAMYLCASTEARDRGQGNSPLHFGNGTRLTVT.

The genes are TRBV29-1 and TRBJ1-2, with 8 bases that match TRBD1. The CDR3 length is 13 residues. Germline V gene lookup returns CDR1 SQVTM and CDR2 ANQGSEA. V was pared by 8 bases and J by 4 bases, with 9 bases of the junction left unmatched. CDR3 nucleotide sequence: TGCAGCATCTACCCCCAGGGGGCCTATGGCTACACCTTC. Its translation: CSIYPQGAYGYTF. Based on the CDR3 plus reference TRBV29-1 and TRBJ1-2, the full variable domain is SAVISQKPSRDICQRGTSLTIQCQVDSQVTMMFWYRQQPGQSLTLIATANQGSEATYESGFVIDKFPISRPNLTFSTLTVSNMSPEDSSIYLCSIYPQGAYGYTFGSGTRLTVV.

The chain employs TRBV19 and TRBJ2-7; TRBD1 is a possible D gene (6 bases). From germline, CDR1 is LNHDA and CDR2 SQIVND (reference sequence). Deletions cut 3 bases from V and 5 bases from J, with 23 bases between. CDR3 length: 17 amino acids. The CDR3 reads CASSIKSFKQGWHEQYF. In DNA, the CDR3 is TGTGCCAGTAGTATTAAGTCCTTCAAGCAGGGGTGGCACGAGCAGTACTTC. Full variable domain (missing parts from reference TRBV19 and TRBJ2-7): DGGITQSPKYLFRKEGQNVTLSCEQNLNHDAMYWYRQDPGQGLRLIYYSQIVNDFQKGDIAEGYSVSREKKESFPLTVTSAQKNPTAFYLCASSIKSFKQGWHEQYFGPGTRLTVT.

The chain couples TRBV4-3 to TRBJ2-2; D uncertain. Between the trimmed V and J ends, which lost 2 bases and 0 bases, there was a span of 19 bases. CDR3 length equals 19 residues. The germline CDR1 and CDR2 sequences are LGHNA and YSLEER. CDR3 sequence: CASSQRVRSITANTGELFF. CDR3 DNA sequence: TGCGCCAGCAGCCAAAGAGTACGCAGTATTACCGCGAACACCGGGGAGCTGTTTTTT.

The chain has TRBV10-3 and TRBJ2-2, with D possibly TRBD1 on 6 matching bases. The V gene lost 4 bases and the J gene lost 0 bases, with 12 bases spanning the gap. Germline CDR1 is ENHRY and CDR2 is SYGVKD. This CDR3 spans 16 amino acids. CDR3 bases: TGTGCCATCAGTGCATGGGGGCGGTCGAACACCGGGGAGCTGTTTTTT. Translation: CAISAWGRSNTGELFF.

The chain joins TRBV6-5 to TRBJ2-5, with 7 bases identical to TRBD1. The CDR3 extends over 12 amino acids. J gave up 10 bases and V 0 bases, and 2 bases lay outside the gene matches. Germline V CDR1 and CDR2: MNHEY, SVGAGI. CDR3 sequence: CASSYSQGVQYF. The CDR3 DNA reads as TGTGCCAGCAGTTACTCCCAGGGGGTCCAGTACTTC.

V gene TRBV30 combines with J gene TRBJ2-3; TRBD2 aligns across 10 bases. V gave up 1 base and J gave up 3 bases; unmatched junction bases: 7. The CDR3 is 16 amino acids. The germline CDR1 and CDR2 sequences are GTSNPN and SVGIG (reference sequence). Here the CDR3 DNA reads TGTGCCTGGAGTGAGGTTTTAGCGGGGGGAACAGATACGCAGTATTTT. Encoded protein: CAWSEVLAGGTDTQYF.

V and J are TRBV28 and TRBJ2-2, with D possibly being TRBD1 (5 bases). This CDR3 comprises 14 residues. Germline V gives CDR1 MDHEN, CDR2 SYDVKM. Between the trimmed V and J ends, which lost 5 bases and 4 bases, there was a span of 11 bases. CDR3 bases: TGTGCCAGCAGTACCAGCAGGGCCACCGGGGAGCTGTTTTTT. Its translation is CASSTSRATGELFF.

CDR3 region: CSVAVGGRADTQYF. Written as DNA, the CDR3 is TGCAGCGTTGCGGTGGGGGGGAGGGCAGATACGCAGTATTTT. The chain couples TRBV29-1 to TRBJ2-3; 7 bases align to TRBD2. This CDR3 spans 14 amino acids. V was pared by 4 bases and J by 4 bases, with 8 bases of the junction left unmatched. The germline V gene encodes CDR1 SQVTM and CDR2 ANQGSEA.

This rearrangement joins TRBV7-9 to TRBJ1-1; TRBD1 matches at 8 bases. This CDR3 region has 16 residues. Germline V gene lookup returns CDR1 SEHNR and CDR2 FQNEAQ (reference sequence). V gave up 3 bases and J gave up 1 base; unmatched junction bases: 7. The CDR3 loop reads CASSFRPGTGNTEAFF. In nucleotides, the CDR3 is TGTGCCAGCAGCTTCCGACCCGGGACAGGGAACACTGAAGCTTTCTTT.

J is TRBJ2-3 and V is TRBV19; D unclear. V lost 5 bases and J lost 3, with 9 bases in between. Germline V gives CDR1 LNHDA, CDR2 SQIVND (reference sequence). The CDR3 length is 13 residues. The chain's CDR3 is CASSRASTDTQYF. DNA of the CDR3: TGTGCCAGTAGTCGGGCGAGTACAGATACGCAGTATTTT.

V and J are TRBV11-2 and TRBJ2-3, with D tentatively TRBD1 (5 bases). With 5 bases removed from V and 0 bases from J, the gap between germline ends came to 15 bases. This CDR3 spans 16 amino acids. Germline lookup yields CDR1 SGHAT and CDR2 FQNNGV. CDR3 in amino acids: CASSPRQFSSTDTQYF. The DNA of the CDR3 is TGTGCCAGCAGCCCGAGACAGTTCTCTAGCACAGATACGCAGTATTTT. The variable domain in full, with the rest retrieved from reference TRBV11-2 and TRBJ2-3, is EAGVAQSPRYKIIEKRQSVAFWCNPISGHATLYWYQQILGQGPKLLIQFQNNGVVDDSQLPKDRFSAERLKGVDSTLKIQPAKLEDSAVYLCASSPRQFSSTDTQYFGPGTRLTVL.

The genes are TRBV5-1 and TRBJ2-1, with 9 bases aligning to TRBD1. Per germline, CDR1 SGHRS and CDR2 YFSETQ. The V gene end was trimmed by 4 bases and the J gene end by 4 bases; junction bases not matched to a gene: 3. There are 14 residues in the CDR3. In DNA, the CDR3 is TGCGCCAGCAGCCTCGGACAGGGGTACAATGAGCAGTTCTTC. This encodes CASSLGQGYNEQFF.

Only a few counts were recorded for this clone. CDR3 residues: CASSNTGGATEAFF. The CDR3 DNA sequence: TGTGCCAGTAGTAATACAGGGGGCGCTACCGAAGCTTTCTTT. The V gene is TRBV19, the J gene TRBJ1-1, with 9 bases aligning to TRBD1. CDR1 LNHDA and CDR2 SQIVND come from the germline V gene (reference sequence). The CDR3 spans 14 residues. The trim removed 4 bases at V and 8 bases at J, leaving 8 bases unmatched.

The rearrangement joins TRBV11-2 to TRBJ1-3, with D hard to call. The CDR3 runs 13 residues. Trimming shortened V by 3 bases and J by 4 bases, and 7 bases separated the two germline ends. Germline values: CDR1 SGHAT, CDR2 FQNNGV. In DNA form, the CDR3 reads TGTGCCAGCAGCTTTAGTGAGGGAAACACCATATATTTT. Residues: CASSFSEGNTIYF.